This T cell receptor (beta chain) originates from a study of cytomegalovirus exposure and HLA in healthy donors. The study, taken as a whole, reports: There were a few CMV-associated chains whose specificity for CMV antigens was confirmed in vitro. Sequencing probably produced one cluster of sequence variants that were highly shared.

Regarding this clone: Its target is not known.

Use of 60 Vbeta and 13 Jbeta primers characterized the PCR. Method: immunoSEQ multiplex PCR; TCRdb's copy keeps in-frame clones and lacks some. The sample records some 120,000 clones, around four fifths being singletons. Germline-derived CDR1 and CDR2 are LNHDA and SQIVND (reference sequence). The CDR3 extends over 16 amino acids. V lost 4 bases to trimming and J lost 11 bases; unmatched junction nucleotides: 17. Sequencing used PBMCs. This receptor was identified in a man aged 30 to 39 in good health and CMV-seronegative. The V gene is TRBV19, the J gene TRBJ1-5; 7 nucleotides agree with TRBD1. CDR3 coding DNA: TGTGCCAGTAGTAGCCCTCAGGGGGGCAGGAGTGTGGCCCAGCATTTT. Translated: CASSSPQGGRSVAQHF.